The TCR beta chain under discussion was sequenced for a study of blood T cell repertoires in COVID-19. Across the study: Samples of COVID-19 (acute and convalescent) were obtained from the United States, Italy and Spain. The cDNA or gDNA used as material had been derived from T cells, B-cell-depleted T cells, or PBMCs.

Authors' data handling: Reference gene primer amplification in the assay estimated nucleated cell counts. Generated by immunoSEQ multiplex PCR, the TCRdb table keeps only in-frame clones and is missing some. V, J and clone size are those of that table, while D and trimming were read from the DNA. Of 120,000 to 150,000 clones in the sample, 80% to 90% were seen once. This CDR3 has 14 amino acids. Germline assignment: CDR1 SQVTM and CDR2 ANQGSEA. Trimming stripped 1 base from V and 7 bases from J, with 13 bases between. This clone has more than one count but fewer than ten. This rearrangement joins TRBV29-1 to TRBJ2-2; maybe TRBD1 (5 bases). The sequence came from a man in his fifties or sixties who had recovered from COVID-19. Sequenced material: peripheral blood. DNA of the CDR3: TGCAGCGTTGAAGGAATAGGGGTGAACGGGGAGCTGTTTTTT. This gives the protein CSVEGIGVNGELFF.